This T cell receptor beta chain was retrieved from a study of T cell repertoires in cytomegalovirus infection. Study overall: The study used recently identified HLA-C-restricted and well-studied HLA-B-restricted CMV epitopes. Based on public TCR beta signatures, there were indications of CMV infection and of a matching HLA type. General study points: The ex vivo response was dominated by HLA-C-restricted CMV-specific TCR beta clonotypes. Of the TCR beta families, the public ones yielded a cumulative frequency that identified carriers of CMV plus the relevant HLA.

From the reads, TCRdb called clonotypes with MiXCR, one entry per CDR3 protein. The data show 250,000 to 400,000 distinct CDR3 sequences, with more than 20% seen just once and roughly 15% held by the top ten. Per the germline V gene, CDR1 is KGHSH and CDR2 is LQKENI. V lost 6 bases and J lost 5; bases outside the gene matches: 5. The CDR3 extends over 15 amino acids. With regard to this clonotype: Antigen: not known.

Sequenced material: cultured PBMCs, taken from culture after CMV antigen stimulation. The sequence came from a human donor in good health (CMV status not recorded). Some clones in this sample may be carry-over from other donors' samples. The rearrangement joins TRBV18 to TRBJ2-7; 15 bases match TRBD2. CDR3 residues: CASSGTSGRLNEQYF. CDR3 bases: TGTGCCAGCTCCGGGACTAGCGGGAGGCTGAACGAGCAGTACTTC.